This TCR beta chain originates from a study of blood T cell repertoires in COVID-19. Study details: COVID-19 samples, acute and convalescent, were from the United States, Italy and Spain. Sample material is recorded as cDNA or gDNA derived from T cells, B-cell-depleted T cells, or PBMCs.

Methods used by the authors: Nucleated cell number was recorded as an estimate derived from reference gene primer amplification. Only in-frame clones appear in the TCRdb table, and some are missing; sequencing was by immunoSEQ multiplex PCR. The DNA gave D and trimming, while V, J and clone size come from that table. The table lists approximately 240,000 clones, less than 90% of them singletons. The CDR3 is 15 amino acids. V lost 5 bases, J lost 9 bases, and 6 bases stayed unmatched. The V gene's germline CDR1 is SGHAT and CDR2 FQDESV (reference sequence). The receptor comes from a woman older than 75 with active or convalescent COVID-19. The source material was peripheral blood. The chain is built from TRBV11-1 and TRBJ2-1, with 14 bases aligning to TRBD2. The CDR3: CASSPGLAGVSEQFF. The CDR3 DNA follows: TGTGCCAGCAGCCCGGGACTAGCGGGAGTCAGTGAGCAGTTCTTC.